Listed here are 16 T cell receptor beta chains from one sample, sequenced in a study of blood T cell repertoires in COVID-19. The assay was immunoSEQ multiplex PCR, and TCRdb's table has in-frame clones only and misses some. The sample holds about 130,000 clones, over 75% seen once. Sequencing was done on a sample of peripheral blood. These receptor sequences come from a woman aged 60-70 years with acute or convalescent COVID-19.

This chain joins TRBV5-1 and TRBJ1-4; possible D gene TRBD1, 5 bases. The V end lost 2 bases, the J end lost 6 bases, and 17 bases lay between the germline ends. Germline-derived CDR1 and CDR2 are SGHRS and YFSETQ. CDR3 size: 16 residues. This CDR3 is CASSFRVGGLDEKLFF. CDR3 DNA: TGCGCCAGCAGCTTTCGCGTGGGGGGTTTGGATGAAAAACTGTTTTTT.

The J gene is TRBJ2-5, the V gene TRBV21-1; the table's D call, TRBD2, has no DNA check behind it. TRBV21-1 is a pseudogene. The CDR3 has 14 amino acids. The CDR3 sequence is CASSSRARGETQYF. In nucleotides, the CDR3 is TGTGCCAGCAGCTCCCGAGCCCGGGGGGAGACCCAGTACTTC.

This rearrangement joins TRBV27 to TRBJ2-2; possibly TRBD2 for D (5 bases). CDR3 length: 13 amino acids. CDR1 and CDR2 from the germline V gene are MNHEY and SMNVEV (reference sequence). Trimming removed 2 bases at V and 4 bases at J, with 5 bases between. In DNA form, the CDR3 reads TGTGCCAGCAGTTTAGGAGGCACCGGGGAGCTGTTTTTT. Its protein is CASSLGGTGELFF.

The chain combines TRBV2 with TRBJ2-1; 8 nucleotides match TRBD2. V dropped 1 base and J dropped 4; count of bases not matched to a gene: 3. The CDR3 extends over 15 amino acids. The germline gives CDR1 SNHLY, CDR2 FYNNEI. The CDR3 reads CASSEVPGGYNEQFF. CDR3 DNA sequence: TGTGCCAGCAGTGAAGTCCCGGGAGGGTACAATGAGCAGTTCTTC.

The chain links TRBV30 to TRBJ1-6; 7 nucleotides align to TRBD1. J gave up 11 bases and V 2 bases, and 3 bases lay outside the gene matches. Germline values: CDR1 GTSNPN, CDR2 SVGIG (reference sequence). The CDR3 extends over 12 amino acids. The CDR3 is CAWSLTGTPLHF. The CDR3, as DNA: TGTGCCTGGAGTCTGACAGGGACACCCCTCCACTTT.

This rearrangement joins TRBV11-2 to TRBJ2-3; tentatively, D is TRBD2 (6 bases). The CDR3 has 14 residues. V shed 1 base and J shed 10 bases, with 15 bases lying between them. The germline gives CDR1 SGHAT, CDR2 FQNNGV. This CDR3 is CASSLVGTPPAQYF. The CDR3 region has the DNA TGTGCCAGCAGCTTAGTCGGGACTCCTCCCGCGCAGTATTTT.

The chain recombines TRBV4-1 with TRBJ1-6; D remains unclear. Germline V CDR1 and CDR2: MGHRA, YSYEKL. Trimming pared 3 bases from V and 14 bases from J, leaving 23 bases between. The CDR3 is 16 amino acids. The CDR3 sequence: CASSHGRQSSRQALHF. The DNA of the CDR3 is TGCGCCAGCAGCCACGGCCGCCAGTCCAGCCGGCAGGCCCTCCACTTT.

This rearrangement joins TRBV9 to TRBJ1-1; possibly TRBD1 for D (5 bases). The CDR3 totals 13 residues. The V end was cut by 4 bases, the J end by 11 bases, with 18 bases between. Germline lookup yields CDR1 SGDLS and CDR2 YYNGEE. The CDR3 loop reads CASSTQDTMTAFF. The CDR3 nucleotides read TGTGCCAGCAGCACACAGGATACCATGACTGCTTTCTTT.

The gene calls are TRBV28 and TRBJ1-6, with a possible D match to TRBD1 (6 bases). The CDR3 consists of 14 residues. Germline V gene lookup returns CDR1 MDHEN and CDR2 SYDVKM. V lost 6 bases to trimming and J lost 7 bases, with 13 bases between them. DNA for the CDR3: TGTGCCAGCAGCACCGGGACACCGAATTCACCCCTCCACTTT. Translation gives CASSTGTPNSPLHF.

The chain joins TRBV19 to TRBJ2-1; 9 bases line up with TRBD1. Germline V gene data show CDR1 as LNHDA and CDR2 as SQIVND (reference sequence). With V trimmed by 6 bases and J by 4 bases, 7 bases remained unmatched. CDR3 size: 15 residues. This CDR3 reads CASRATGGGYNEQFF. The CDR3 DNA reads as TGTGCCAGTAGGGCCACAGGGGGCGGGTACAATGAGCAGTTCTTC.

CDR3 in DNA: TGTGCCAGCAGCCGACAGGGTGGACTGGACAATGAGCAGTTCTTC. The encoded protein is CASSRQGGLDNEQFF. The V gene is TRBV11-2, the J gene TRBJ2-1; 7 bases agree with TRBD1. The germline V gene has CDR1 SGHAT and CDR2 FQNNGV. V was clipped by 5 bases and J by 5 bases; unmatched bases: 9. The CDR3 is 15 amino acids.

A single count supports this clone. The rearrangement uses TRBV24-1 and TRBJ1-5; TRBD1 aligns across 11 bases. This CDR3 has 14 amino acids. Germline assignment: CDR1 KGHDR and CDR2 SFDVKD. The J segment lost 6 bases and the V segment lost 9 bases, leaving 6 bases of the junction unmatched. The CDR3 spells CATSGQGVSQPQHF. CDR3 nucleotides: TGTGCCACCTCGGGACAGGGGGTATCTCAGCCCCAGCATTTT.

This clone showed up just once. The chain combines TRBV7-9 with TRBJ2-6, with TRBD2 as a possible D gene (5 bases). This CDR3 comprises 17 residues. In germline, CDR1 is SEHNR, CDR2 FQNEAQ (reference sequence). V shed 5 bases and J shed 4 bases, with 18 bases lying between them. The DNA of the CDR3 is TGTGCCAGCAGCCCCGCGGGCGAAGGAGTCGGGGCCAACGTCCTGACTTTC. Its protein product is CASSPAGEGVGANVLTF.

The V gene is TRBV6-5, the J gene TRBJ1-5; TRBD1 might be the D (6 bases). Germline values: CDR1 MNHEY, CDR2 SVGAGI. With 6 bases removed from V and 5 bases from J, the gap between germline ends came to 14 bases. The CDR3 length is 14 residues. CDR3 loop: CASSPTGPHQPQHF. CDR3 nucleotides: TGTGCCAGCAGCCCCACAGGGCCTCATCAGCCCCAGCATTTT.

This sequence joins TRBV25-1 and TRBJ2-3; 7 bases agree with TRBD2. The germline V gene has CDR1 MGHDK and CDR2 SYGVNS. The V and J ends lost 7 bases and 4 bases, in that order; junction bases with no gene match: 5. The CDR3 extends over 13 amino acids. The CDR3 bases are TGTGCCAGCACAAAGGGAGGGGCAGATACGCAGTATTTT. Translation: CASTKGGADTQYF.

For the CDR3, the DNA is TGCGCCAGCAGTCGGCCGGGACAGGGGTACGAGCAGTACTTC. Protein: CASSRPGQGYEQYF. V usage is TRBV5-1 and J usage is TRBJ2-7; the match to TRBD1 covers 10 bases. J lost 4 bases, V lost 5 bases, and 6 bases had no gene match. The CDR3 has 14 residues. The germline V gene has CDR1 SGHRS and CDR2 YFSETQ.